The rows below give T cell receptor beta chains drawn from one sample of a study of human T cells and chemical hapten exposure. One entry per CDR3 protein, called by TCRdb with MiXCR from the RACE reads. Here the sample spans 45,000 to 60,000 distinct CDR3 sequences, around 12% being singletons. The material sequenced was whole blood, taken in connection with sensitization to the hapten diphenylcyclopropenone (DPC). The receptors originated from a man aged 25-45 years with alopecia areata. Some clones in this sample may be carry-over from other donors' samples. Both conserved end residues are trimmed from each CDR3. The size of a clone is reported for some rows only, either as once, few or many, or as a class for expanded clones.

CDR3 protein: ASSLLAQRGGGDTQY
V gene: TRBV27
clone size: -
J gene: TRBJ2-3

CDR3 protein: ATSPIGQPYGYT
V gene: TRBV24-1
clone size: few
J gene: TRBJ1-2

CDR3 protein: ASSRDSRRSYSNQPQH
V gene: TRBV6-2/TRBV6-3
clone size: few
J gene: TRBJ1-5

CDR3 protein: ASRPSGSEAF
V gene: TRBV7-2
clone size: few
J gene: TRBJ1-1

CDR3 protein: SVDRGIDEQY
V gene: TRBV29-1
clone size: many
J gene: TRBJ2-7

CDR3 protein: ASSLPRGQDTQY
V gene: TRBV12-3/TRBV12-4
clone size: few
J gene: TRBJ2-3

CDR3 protein: ASNRPAGTGSNYGYT
V gene: TRBV2
clone size: -
J gene: TRBJ1-2

CDR3 protein: SVLSGGSEAF
V gene: TRBV29-1
clone size: few
J gene: TRBJ1-1

CDR3 protein: SARVAGGTSI
V gene: TRBV20-1
clone size: few
J gene: TRBJ2-1

CDR3 protein: ASTLTGLAYEQY
V gene: TRBV7-9
clone size: many
J gene: TRBJ2-7

CDR3 protein: ASSLQTTNEKLF
V gene: TRBV7-6
clone size: few
J gene: TRBJ1-4

CDR3 protein: ASSFSPAYWNTEAF
V gene: TRBV12-3/TRBV12-4
clone size: many
J gene: TRBJ1-1

CDR3 protein: ASKDTSGVDTQY
V gene: TRBV5-1
clone size: many
J gene: TRBJ2-3

CDR3 protein: ASSSGGLNTGELF
V gene: TRBV12-3/TRBV12-4
clone size: few
J gene: TRBJ2-2

CDR3 protein: SAIPGFTEAF
V gene: TRBV20-1
clone size: few
J gene: TRBJ1-1

CDR3 protein: SAIQPWQERGPQH
V gene: TRBV20-1
clone size: many
J gene: TRBJ1-5

CDR3 protein: ASSSYHGELF
V gene: TRBV7-2
clone size: -
J gene: TRBJ2-2

CDR3 protein: ATSDRRGTSNYGYT
V gene: TRBV24-1
clone size: many
J gene: TRBJ1-2

CDR3 protein: ASSLEVRGVTDTQY
V gene: TRBV7-8
clone size: few
J gene: TRBJ2-3

CDR3 protein: ASTEGDTQY
V gene: TRBV6-2/TRBV6-3
clone size: few
J gene: TRBJ2-3

CDR3 protein: SARLNQGQRLSGTDTQY
V gene: TRBV20-1
clone size: few
J gene: TRBJ2-3

CDR3 protein: SIEGRGSSYNEQF
V gene: TRBV29-1
clone size: few
J gene: TRBJ2-1

CDR3 protein: ASNLGGPEAF
V gene: TRBV7-2
clone size: few
J gene: TRBJ1-1

CDR3 protein: ASSRTENQPQH
V gene: TRBV18
clone size: -
J gene: TRBJ1-5

CDR3 protein: ASSAHRGRTRNSPLH
V gene: TRBV7-9
clone size: -
J gene: TRBJ1-6

CDR3 protein: SVAQNTEAF
V gene: TRBV29-1
clone size: -
J gene: TRBJ1-1

CDR3 protein: ASSGTPVRSSGANVLT
V gene: TRBV28
clone size: many
J gene: TRBJ2-6

CDR3 protein: ASSLDRGYEQY
V gene: TRBV5-1
clone size: -
J gene: TRBJ2-7

CDR3 protein: AISLNSDRANYGYT
V gene: TRBV10-3
clone size: few
J gene: TRBJ1-2

CDR3 protein: ASSVESLNTEAF
V gene: TRBV2
clone size: once
J gene: TRBJ1-1

CDR3 protein: SARTGTGLSNQPQH
V gene: TRBV20-1
clone size: many
J gene: TRBJ1-5

CDR3 protein: ASSLKGGSSNQPQH
V gene: TRBV7-9
clone size: -
J gene: TRBJ1-5

CDR3 protein: ASSATTSTDTQY
V gene: TRBV7-9
clone size: many
J gene: TRBJ2-3

CDR3 protein: ATRRYGYT
V gene: TRBV19
clone size: -
J gene: TRBJ1-2

CDR3 protein: SARDLPGPNSPLH
V gene: TRBV20-1
clone size: many
J gene: TRBJ1-6

CDR3 protein: ASLAANSNQPQH
V gene: TRBV2
clone size: few
J gene: TRBJ1-5

CDR3 protein: ASSSGQGADFGGYT
V gene: TRBV27
clone size: many
J gene: TRBJ1-2

CDR3 protein: ASSLSHFEQY
V gene: TRBV7-2
clone size: -
J gene: TRBJ2-7

CDR3 protein: SARDLLRGETQY
V gene: TRBV20-1
clone size: few
J gene: TRBJ2-5

CDR3 protein: ASSQAGQGAFGYT
V gene: TRBV3-1
clone size: -
J gene: TRBJ1-2

CDR3 protein: ASSRSLGNTEAF
V gene: TRBV5-5
clone size: few
J gene: TRBJ1-1

CDR3 protein: ASSVDDSRGYNEQF
V gene: TRBV9
clone size: many
J gene: TRBJ2-1

CDR3 protein: ASSLSVSPYEQY
V gene: TRBV5-5
clone size: -
J gene: TRBJ2-7

CDR3 protein: ASSIGHTNEQF
V gene: TRBV5-1
clone size: few
J gene: TRBJ2-1

CDR3 protein: SARELAGGDTQY
V gene: TRBV20-1
clone size: many
J gene: TRBJ2-3

CDR3 protein: ASSIGPGNTIY
V gene: TRBV21-1
clone size: -
J gene: TRBJ1-3

CDR3 protein: ASRTTGVSNEKLF
V gene: TRBV6-1
clone size: few
J gene: TRBJ1-4

CDR3 protein: ASSLSSGVDTQY
V gene: TRBV7-3
clone size: many
J gene: TRBJ2-3

CDR3 protein: SARDRRGLDNEQF
V gene: TRBV20-1
clone size: many
J gene: TRBJ2-1

CDR3 protein: ASSDRTGGRQPQH
V gene: TRBV2
clone size: many
J gene: TRBJ1-5

CDR3 protein: ASSSAGKNTGELF
V gene: TRBV6-2/TRBV6-3
clone size: medium-sized
J gene: TRBJ2-2

CDR3 protein: ASSGDGHNEQF
V gene: TRBV2
clone size: many
J gene: TRBJ2-1

CDR3 protein: ASSLETGGNSPLH
V gene: TRBV11-2
clone size: many
J gene: TRBJ1-6

CDR3 protein: ASSLPGQGQSEAF
V gene: TRBV28
clone size: -
J gene: TRBJ1-1

CDR3 protein: ASSNPGPPFTLH
V gene: TRBV12-3/TRBV12-4
clone size: few
J gene: TRBJ1-6

CDR3 protein: ASSSLGYPSTDTQY
V gene: TRBV5-5
clone size: -
J gene: TRBJ2-3

CDR3 protein: ASSLVGGTEAF
V gene: TRBV28
clone size: many
J gene: TRBJ1-1